This paragraph reports one T cell receptor (beta chain). Using immunoSEQ multiplex PCR, the repertoire was profiled, and TCRdb retains in-frame clones only, with some absent. The table lists about 40,000 clones, approximately 88% of them singletons. Germline V lookup: CDR1 MNHEY, CDR2 SMNVEV (reference sequence). V dropped 5 bases and J dropped 4; count of bases not matched to a gene: 7. The CDR3 totals 17 residues. The data originate from a study of T cell changes during pregnancy in multiple sclerosis. Specimen: peripheral blood, collected in the first trimester of pregnancy. The rearrangement uses TRBV27 and TRBJ2-1; 14 bases line up with TRBD2. This sequence originates from a female donor in good health, enrolled as a control in a pregnancy study. The CDR3 DNA reads as TGTGCCAGCAGTACCGGGACTAGCGGGGGCGTATACAATGAGCAGTTCTTC. This encodes CASSTGTSGGVYNEQFF.